The rows below give T cell receptor beta chains drawn from one sample of a study of PD-1 blockade in classical Hodgkin lymphoma. Sequencing used immunoSEQ multiplex PCR; TCRdb keeps in-frame clones, though not all of them. Among just over 50,000 clones, roughly 66% were seen once, and the ten largest hold over 12%. Sequenced here: peripheral blood mononuclear cells (PBMCs), sampled before the second cycle of nivolumab. All receptors come from a human donor with classical Hodgkin lymphoma. The CDR3 runs from the conserved cysteine through the conserved F or W. A D gene is named only where the DNA matches it firmly. Clone size is stated in some rows and not others, as once, few, many or a class when expanded.

d_gene: TRBD1
abundance: NA
j_gene: TRBJ2-2
v_gene: TRBV10-3
CDR3nt: TGTGCCAGCAGGAGACAGGGCCCCGGGGAGCTGTTTTTT
CDR3aa: CASRRQGPGELFF

d_gene: NA
abundance: few
j_gene: TRBJ1-5
v_gene: TRBV28
CDR3nt: TGTGCCAGCAGTCCCAACGGGGACGGATTTCGAATCGGCAATCAGCCCCAGCATTTT
CDR3aa: CASSPNGDGFRIGNQPQHF

d_gene: TRBD1
abundance: NA
j_gene: TRBJ1-4
v_gene: TRBV7-9
CDR3nt: TGTGCCAGCAGACGCCGGGACAGCGGGGAAAAACTGTTTTTT
CDR3aa: CASRRRDSGEKLFF

d_gene: NA
abundance: NA
j_gene: TRBJ2-7
v_gene: TRBV6-5
CDR3nt: TGTGCCAGCAGTTTCATAGGACGGACCTACGAGCAGTACTTC
CDR3aa: CASSFIGRTYEQYF

d_gene: NA
abundance: once
j_gene: TRBJ1-5
v_gene: TRBV25-1
CDR3nt: TGTGCCAGCAGTGGCCCGGGAAATCAGCCCCAGCATTTT
CDR3aa: CASSGPGNQPQHF

d_gene: NA
abundance: few
j_gene: TRBJ2-1
v_gene: TRBV19
CDR3nt: TGTGCCATTGGCGGGCCCTACTACAATGAGCAGTTCTTC
CDR3aa: CAIGGPYYNEQFF

d_gene: NA
abundance: NA
j_gene: TRBJ1-2
v_gene: TRBV6-6
CDR3nt: TGTGCCAGCAGTTACCCCATCATAACAGATGGCTACACCTTC
CDR3aa: CASSYPIITDGYTF

d_gene: NA
abundance: NA
j_gene: TRBJ1-1
v_gene: TRBV6-6
CDR3nt: TGTGCCAGCAGTTACTTCAGGGGTGTCACTGAAGCTTTCTTT
CDR3aa: CASSYFRGVTEAFF

d_gene: NA
abundance: NA
j_gene: TRBJ2-7
v_gene: TRBV6-1
CDR3nt: TGTGCCAGCAGTGAAGCGCTTGGCCAGAGATACGAGCAGTACTTC
CDR3aa: CASSEALGQRYEQYF

d_gene: TRBD2
abundance: NA
j_gene: TRBJ2-1
v_gene: TRBV19
CDR3nt: TGTGCCACCGGGACTAGCGGGAGGGCCCCGTACAATGAGCAGTTCTTC
CDR3aa: CATGTSGRAPYNEQFF

d_gene: NA
abundance: NA
j_gene: TRBJ1-1
v_gene: TRBV7-2
CDR3nt: TGTGCCAGCAGCTTAGCAGGGGTGAACACTGAAGCTTTCTTT
CDR3aa: CASSLAGVNTEAFF

d_gene: TRBD2
abundance: NA
j_gene: TRBJ2-7
v_gene: TRBV19
CDR3nt: TGTGCCAGTAGGTGGCGGGGCGGGAGCTCCACCTACGAGCAGTACTTC
CDR3aa: CASRWRGGSSTYEQYF

d_gene: TRBD1
abundance: NA
j_gene: TRBJ2-6
v_gene: TRBV30
CDR3nt: TGTGCCTTCTCTCGGACAGGGAGCTCTGGGGCCAACGTCCTGACTTTC
CDR3aa: CAFSRTGSSGANVLTF

d_gene: NA
abundance: few
j_gene: TRBJ2-6
v_gene: TRBV13
CDR3nt: TGTGCCAGCACCATCTGGGACATCTCTGGGGCCAACGTCCTGACTTTC
CDR3aa: CASTIWDISGANVLTF

d_gene: NA
abundance: few
j_gene: TRBJ1-5
v_gene: TRBV30
CDR3nt: TGTGCCTGGAGTGGTTTAACTAATCAGCCCCAGCATTTT
CDR3aa: CAWSGLTNQPQHF

d_gene: NA
abundance: few
j_gene: TRBJ2-3
v_gene: TRBV19
CDR3nt: TGTGCCAGTAGTATCAGGGAGTACACAGATACGCAGTATTTT
CDR3aa: CASSIREYTDTQYF

d_gene: NA
abundance: NA
j_gene: TRBJ2-5
v_gene: TRBV5-1
CDR3nt: TGCGCCAGCAGCTTCCATCCTTCACTACGGGAGACCCAGTACTTC
CDR3aa: CASSFHPSLRETQYF

d_gene: TRBD1
abundance: few
j_gene: TRBJ2-7
v_gene: TRBV7-9
CDR3nt: TGTGCCAGCAGCCCCTCGGGGGGGACAGGGGTCTACGAGCAGTACTTC
CDR3aa: CASSPSGGTGVYEQYF

d_gene: NA
abundance: many
j_gene: TRBJ1-1
v_gene: TRBV30
CDR3nt: TGTGCCTGGAGTCAGGAGACACCGAACACTGAAGCTTTCTTT
CDR3aa: CAWSQETPNTEAFF

d_gene: NA
abundance: few
j_gene: TRBJ1-1
v_gene: TRBV6-5
CDR3nt: TGTGCCAGCTTCCGTCAGGCTGAAGCTTTCTTT
CDR3aa: CASFRQAEAFF

d_gene: NA
abundance: once
j_gene: TRBJ1-5
v_gene: TRBV7-2
CDR3nt: TGTGCCAGCAGCCCGAGGTGGGGCCTCAATCAGCCCCAGCATTTT
CDR3aa: CASSPRWGLNQPQHF

d_gene: TRBD2
abundance: few
j_gene: TRBJ2-2
v_gene: TRBV28
CDR3nt: TGTGCCAGCAGCCTTCTAGCGGGAGGTACCGGGGAGCTGTTTTTT
CDR3aa: CASSLLAGGTGELFF

d_gene: NA
abundance: NA
j_gene: TRBJ2-2
v_gene: TRBV27
CDR3nt: TGTGCCAGCAGTTCTTATGGGCCGGGGGCCGGGGAGCTGTTTTTT
CDR3aa: CASSSYGPGAGELFF

d_gene: NA
abundance: NA
j_gene: TRBJ1-5
v_gene: TRBV28
CDR3nt: TGTGCCAGCAGCTATACACGGGGGCCGGGCAATCAGCCCCAGCATTTT
CDR3aa: CASSYTRGPGNQPQHF

d_gene: NA
abundance: NA
j_gene: TRBJ1-3
v_gene: TRBV7-3
CDR3nt: TGTGCCAGCAGCTTAGGCGGGGGAAACACCATATATTTT
CDR3aa: CASSLGGGNTIYF

d_gene: NA
abundance: few
j_gene: TRBJ1-2
v_gene: TRBV6-5
CDR3nt: TGTGCCAGCACGCCTCTGTCCCAGGACGTCTATGGCTACACCTTC
CDR3aa: CASTPLSQDVYGYTF

d_gene: NA
abundance: NA
j_gene: TRBJ2-7
v_gene: TRBV2
CDR3nt: TGTGCCAGCAAGGGTCCCCCTGGCGGCTACGAGCAGTACTTC
CDR3aa: CASKGPPGGYEQYF

d_gene: NA
abundance: NA
j_gene: TRBJ2-2
v_gene: TRBV11-3
CDR3nt: TGTGCCAGCAGCTTAGATCCAGGATCCACCGGGGAGCTGTTTTTT
CDR3aa: CASSLDPGSTGELFF

d_gene: TRBD2
abundance: NA
j_gene: TRBJ2-5
v_gene: TRBV6-5
CDR3nt: TGTGCCAGCAGTTTTCTAGCGGGAGATGTGACCCAGTACTTC
CDR3aa: CASSFLAGDVTQYF

d_gene: TRBD2
abundance: NA
j_gene: TRBJ2-3
v_gene: TRBV11-2
CDR3nt: TGTGCCAGCAGCTCCCGACTAGCGGGTAGACCAGATACGCAGTATTTT
CDR3aa: CASSSRLAGRPDTQYF

d_gene: TRBD1
abundance: NA
j_gene: TRBJ1-1
v_gene: TRBV6-5
CDR3nt: TGTGCCAGCAGTTCAGGGGGAGGCACTGAAGCTTTCTTT
CDR3aa: CASSSGGGTEAFF

d_gene: NA
abundance: NA
j_gene: TRBJ2-3
v_gene: TRBV7-2
CDR3nt: TGTGCCAGCAGCCTAAAAGATACGCAGTATTTT
CDR3aa: CASSLKDTQYF

d_gene: NA
abundance: NA
j_gene: TRBJ2-7
v_gene: TRBV27
CDR3nt: TGTGCCAGCAGTACCAGCCCGCCCGGGGACGAGCAGTACTTC
CDR3aa: CASSTSPPGDEQYF

d_gene: NA
abundance: NA
j_gene: TRBJ2-7
v_gene: TRBV19
CDR3nt: TGTGCCAGTAGTATAAGGACCCGATTCTACGAGCAGTACTTC
CDR3aa: CASSIRTRFYEQYF

d_gene: NA
abundance: NA
j_gene: TRBJ2-7
v_gene: TRBV7-6
CDR3nt: TGTGCCAGCAGCAGGGACCGAGCCTACGAGCAGTACTTC
CDR3aa: CASSRDRAYEQYF

d_gene: NA
abundance: NA
j_gene: TRBJ1-1
v_gene: TRBV4-1
CDR3nt: TGCGCCAGCAGCCTGCGGACCGCGAACACTGAAGCTTTCTTT
CDR3aa: CASSLRTANTEAFF

d_gene: NA
abundance: once
j_gene: TRBJ2-2
v_gene: TRBV19
CDR3nt: TGTGCCAGTAGTATACAGGGTGGGCTGTTTTTT
CDR3aa: CASSIQGGLFF

d_gene: NA
abundance: NA
j_gene: TRBJ2-6
v_gene: TRBV10-3
CDR3nt: TGTGCCAGCAGTGAAAAGGGGCCCCTCCCTTCTGGGGCCAACGTCCTGACTTTC
CDR3aa: CASSEKGPLPSGANVLTF

d_gene: NA
abundance: NA
j_gene: TRBJ2-5
v_gene: TRBV27
CDR3nt: TGTGCCAGCAGTTCCCCTGGTCGGAGGGGCATCCAGTACTTC
CDR3aa: CASSSPGRRGIQYF

d_gene: TRBD2
abundance: NA
j_gene: TRBJ2-1
v_gene: TRBV5-1
CDR3nt: TGCGCCAGCAGCCCTGGACTAGCGGTGAGCTACAATGAGCAGTTCTTC
CDR3aa: CASSPGLAVSYNEQFF

d_gene: TRBD1
abundance: medium-sized
j_gene: TRBJ1-3
v_gene: TRBV28
CDR3nt: TGTGCCACCAACGACAGGGGTGGAAACACCATATATTTT
CDR3aa: CATNDRGGNTIYF

d_gene: TRBD1
abundance: NA
j_gene: TRBJ2-7
v_gene: TRBV27
CDR3nt: TGTGCCAGCAGTTTGCCGGGACAGGCGACCTACGAGCAGTACTTC
CDR3aa: CASSLPGQATYEQYF

d_gene: TRBD2
abundance: NA
j_gene: TRBJ2-7
v_gene: TRBV7-2
CDR3nt: TGTGCCAGCAGCTTAGCGGGGGGGTGGATCCCTACAGAGCAGTACTTC
CDR3aa: CASSLAGGWIPTEQYF

d_gene: NA
abundance: few
j_gene: TRBJ2-1
v_gene: TRBV6-6
CDR3nt: TGTGCCAGCAGTTGGGGACTCGGGGAAAATGAGCAGTTCTTC
CDR3aa: CASSWGLGENEQFF

d_gene: TRBD1
abundance: NA
j_gene: TRBJ2-3
v_gene: TRBV5-1
CDR3nt: TGCGCCAGCAGCCTCCGACCGGGACAGATCACAGATACGCAGTATTTT
CDR3aa: CASSLRPGQITDTQYF

d_gene: TRBD1
abundance: NA
j_gene: TRBJ2-3
v_gene: TRBV19
CDR3nt: TGTGCCAGTGCGGACAGGGGGGTAGATACGCAGTATTTT
CDR3aa: CASADRGVDTQYF

d_gene: NA
abundance: NA
j_gene: TRBJ1-6
v_gene: TRBV7-2
CDR3nt: TGTGCCAGCAGCCTTATTCGCTACGATTCACCCCTCCACTTT
CDR3aa: CASSLIRYDSPLHF

d_gene: NA
abundance: once
j_gene: TRBJ1-3
v_gene: TRBV9
CDR3nt: TGTGCCAGCAGCCCGGACCCGGCCAGTGACTCTGGAAACACCATATATTTT
CDR3aa: CASSPDPASDSGNTIYF

d_gene: TRBD2
abundance: NA
j_gene: TRBJ2-5
v_gene: TRBV30
CDR3nt: TGTGCCGGCTACAAGCGGGAGATGGGAGAGACCCAGTACTTC
CDR3aa: CAGYKREMGETQYF

d_gene: NA
abundance: NA
j_gene: TRBJ2-7
v_gene: TRBV4-1
CDR3nt: TGCGCCAGCAGCCTTATTGCCTCCTACGAGCAGTACTTC
CDR3aa: CASSLIASYEQYF

d_gene: NA
abundance: NA
j_gene: TRBJ1-4
v_gene: TRBV5-1
CDR3nt: TGCGCCAGCAGCTTGGTGGACAGCACGGAAAAACTGTTTTTT
CDR3aa: CASSLVDSTEKLFF

d_gene: NA
abundance: NA
j_gene: TRBJ2-1
v_gene: TRBV11-2
CDR3nt: TGTGCCAGCAGCTTAAGTAGCGGAGAGTACAATGAGCAGTTCTTC
CDR3aa: CASSLSSGEYNEQFF

d_gene: NA
abundance: NA
j_gene: TRBJ1-2
v_gene: TRBV6-6
CDR3nt: TGTGCCACCGTGATAGGGGCCGCTAACTATGGCTACACCTTC
CDR3aa: CATVIGAANYGYTF

d_gene: NA
abundance: NA
j_gene: TRBJ1-3
v_gene: TRBV18
CDR3nt: TGTGCCAGCTCACCCGGGTGGGACTCTGGAAACACCATATATTTT
CDR3aa: CASSPGWDSGNTIYF

d_gene: NA
abundance: few
j_gene: TRBJ2-5
v_gene: TRBV19
CDR3nt: TGTGCCAGTAGTATAGATTCGGGGGAGACCCAGTACTTC
CDR3aa: CASSIDSGETQYF

d_gene: NA
abundance: NA
j_gene: TRBJ2-7
v_gene: TRBV6-4
CDR3nt: TGTGCCAGCAGCCGGACGGGGAGGAACGAGCAGTACTTC
CDR3aa: CASSRTGRNEQYF

d_gene: NA
abundance: NA
j_gene: TRBJ1-1
v_gene: TRBV7-9
CDR3nt: TGTGCCAGCAGCTTAGGACCGTCCGAAGCTTTCTTT
CDR3aa: CASSLGPSEAFF

d_gene: TRBD1
abundance: few
j_gene: TRBJ1-2
v_gene: TRBV9
CDR3nt: TGTGCCAGCAGCGTAGGGCAACAGGGGGTTGCTGGCTACACCTTC
CDR3aa: CASSVGQQGVAGYTF

d_gene: NA
abundance: NA
j_gene: TRBJ2-5
v_gene: TRBV12-1
CDR3nt: TGTGCCAGCAGCCGACCGGGACTAGCGGGCCTCCAAGAGACCCAGTACTTC
CDR3aa: CASSRPGLAGLQETQYF

d_gene: NA
abundance: NA
j_gene: TRBJ2-3
v_gene: TRBV2
CDR3nt: TGTGCCAGCAGCTGGGCCCTCACAGATACGCAGTATTTT
CDR3aa: CASSWALTDTQYF